These 5 T cell receptor beta chains share one sample of origin, sequenced in a study of CD8+ T cells in alopecia areata. It was with CD4, CD8alpha, NKG2D, NKG2ACE and other markers that pooled cutaneous lymph node cells were sorted. Extracted RNA was reverse transcribed, and the resulting cDNA served as sequencing template. Here immunoSEQ multiplex PCR was the method, and the copy in TCRdb shows in-frame clones only, minus some. This sample has about 300,000 clones, each found more than once. The sequenced sample consisted of CD4+ T cells sorted from a lymph node. These TCRs come from a C3H/HeJ mouse with alopecia areata. Strain MHC haplotype: H2-k.

A note on this clone: Genes and germline are mouse. Read sequence stops 4 residues before the CDR3 end, and the germline J gene provides the missing end. The genes are TRBV19 and TRBJ1-1; D remains unclear. Germline CDR1 is FNHDT and CDR2 is SITEND (reference sequence). Trimming took 5 bases from V and 0 from J, leaving 11 bases between them. CDR3 length: 14 amino acids. CDR3 loop: CASRVKPANTEVFF. The part of the CDR3 DNA that was read is TGTGCCAGCAGGGTCAAACCTGCAAACACA.

This clone showed up just a few times. Mouse gene names and germline throughout. Coverage ceases 4 residues before the CDR3 finishes, and the germline J gene fills in the end. The V call is TRBV13-3, the J call TRBJ2-1; 10 positions match TRBD2. The CDR3 is 17 amino acids. V dropped 1 base and J dropped 0; count of bases not matched to a gene: 4. Germline-derived CDR1 and CDR2 are NNHDY and SYVADS. The CDR3 sequence is CASSDSGGARNYAEQFF. The CDR3 DNA, read in part, is TGTGCCAGCAGTGATTCTGGGGGGGCGCGTAACTATGCT.

As for this clone: Gene names and germline refer to mouse. Coverage ceases 4 residues before the CDR3 finishes, and the germline J gene fills in the end. The sample has other DNA sequences that encode this CDR3 too. The chain employs TRBV31 and TRBJ1-1, with a weak D call TRBD1 (6 bases). V was pared by 2 bases and J by 0 bases, with 7 bases between. The CDR3 runs 13 residues. CDR1 is GKSSPN and CDR2 is SITVG in the germline V gene. The CDR3 region is CAWSRTANTEVFF. CDR3 DNA, as far as it was read: TGTGCCTGGAGTAGGACAGCAAACACA.

This clone has a handful of counts. Germline and genes: mouse. The CDR3 extends 4 residues past the end of the read, so its final part is completed from the germline J gene. The V and J genes are TRBV1 and TRBJ2-5; 7 nucleotides line up with TRBD2. The CDR3 covers 13 residues. From germline, CDR1 is NSQYPW and CDR2 LRSPGD (reference sequence). CDR3 DNA, as far as it was read: TGCACCTGCAGTGGGGGGGGGAAAGAC. Translating gives CTCSGGGKD. The CDR3, in full, reads CTCSGGGKDTQYF.

This clone was observed a handful of times. Gene names refer to mouse genes. Read data end 4 residues before the CDR3 end; the end is taken from the germline J gene. The chain has TRBV1 and TRBJ2-7, with 9 bases aligning to TRBD2. The CDR3 is 13 amino acids. Germline CDR1 reads NSQYPW; CDR2 reads LRSPGD (reference sequence). The CDR3 spells CTCSPDWGYEQYF. The CDR3 bases that were read are TGCACCTGCAGTCCTGACTGGGGGTAT.